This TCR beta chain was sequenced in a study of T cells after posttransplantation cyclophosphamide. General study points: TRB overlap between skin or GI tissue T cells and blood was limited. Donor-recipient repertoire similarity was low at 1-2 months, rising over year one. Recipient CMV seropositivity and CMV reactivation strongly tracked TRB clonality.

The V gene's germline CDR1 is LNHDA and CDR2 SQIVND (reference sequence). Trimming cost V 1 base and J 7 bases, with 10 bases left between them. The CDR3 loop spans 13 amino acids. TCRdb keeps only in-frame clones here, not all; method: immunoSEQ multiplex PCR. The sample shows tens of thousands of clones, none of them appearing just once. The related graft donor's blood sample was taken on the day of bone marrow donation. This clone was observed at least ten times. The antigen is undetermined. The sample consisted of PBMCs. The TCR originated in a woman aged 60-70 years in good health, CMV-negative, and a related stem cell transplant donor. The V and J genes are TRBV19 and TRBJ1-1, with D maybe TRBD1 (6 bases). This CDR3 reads CASSIAPDSEAFF. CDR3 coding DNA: TGTGCCAGTAGTATAGCCCCGGACAGTGAAGCTTTCTTT.